This TCR beta chain was identified in a study of OX40 agonist ivuxolimab in advanced cancers. On the study more broadly: Hepatocellular carcinoma, melanoma, renal cell or head and neck cancer was diagnosed in the dose-escalation patients.

General study findings and limits: Circulating CD4+ and CD8+ T cells showed clonal expansion by week 6 at 0.1 to 3.0 mg/kg.

Some clones are missing from TCRdb's copy, which holds only in-frame ones; the method was immunoSEQ multiplex PCR. The sample yields about 36,000 clones, about 81% seen once. With 4 bases clipped from V and 2 bases from J, the junction kept 5 bases outside the gene matches. The CDR3 runs 15 residues. Germline V gene lookup returns CDR1 MNHNS and CDR2 SASEGT. About this clone: Its antigen remains unknown.

Prior autoimmune disease or systemic immunosuppression barred patients. The TCR originated in an adult with an advanced solid tumor such as melanoma, head and neck, liver or kidney cancer. The chain combines TRBV6-1 with TRBJ2-3; the match to TRBD1 covers 8 bases. Specimen: CD4+ or CD8+ T cells sorted from blood, collected in a trial of the OX40 agonist ivuxolimab. The CDR3 region has the DNA TGTGCCAGCAGTGGAGACAGGGGTATCACAGATACGCAGTATTTT. Translated: CASSGDRGITDTQYF.